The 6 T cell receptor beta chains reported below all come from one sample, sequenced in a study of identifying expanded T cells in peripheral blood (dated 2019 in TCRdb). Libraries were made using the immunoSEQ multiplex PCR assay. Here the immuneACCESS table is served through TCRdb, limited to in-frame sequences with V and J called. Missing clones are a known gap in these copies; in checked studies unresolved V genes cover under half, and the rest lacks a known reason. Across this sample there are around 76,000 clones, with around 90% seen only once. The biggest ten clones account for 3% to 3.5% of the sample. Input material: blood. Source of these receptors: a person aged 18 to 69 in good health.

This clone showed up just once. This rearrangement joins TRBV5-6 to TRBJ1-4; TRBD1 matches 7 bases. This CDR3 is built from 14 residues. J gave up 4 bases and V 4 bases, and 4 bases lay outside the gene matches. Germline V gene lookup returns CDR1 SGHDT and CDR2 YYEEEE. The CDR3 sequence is CASSHRGLNEKLFF. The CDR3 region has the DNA TGTGCCAGCAGCCACAGGGGTCTTAATGAAAAACTGTTTTTT.

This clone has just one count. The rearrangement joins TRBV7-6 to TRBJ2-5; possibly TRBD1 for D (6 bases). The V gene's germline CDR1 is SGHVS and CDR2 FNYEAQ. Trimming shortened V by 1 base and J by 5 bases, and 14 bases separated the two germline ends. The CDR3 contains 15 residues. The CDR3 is CASSLGTGLWETQYF. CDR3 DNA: TGTGCCAGCAGCTTAGGCACAGGGCTTTGGGAGACCCAGTACTTC.

CDR3 coding DNA: TGTGCCAGCCTGGGACGGATTGGAAACACCATATATTTT. Translation: CASLGRIGNTIYF. The rearrangement links TRBV10-3 to TRBJ1-3; a weak D match, TRBD1 (5 bases). CDR1 and CDR2 from the germline V gene are ENHRY and SYGVKD. Trimming removed 10 bases from V and 3 bases from J, with 13 bases in between. The CDR3 length is 13 residues.

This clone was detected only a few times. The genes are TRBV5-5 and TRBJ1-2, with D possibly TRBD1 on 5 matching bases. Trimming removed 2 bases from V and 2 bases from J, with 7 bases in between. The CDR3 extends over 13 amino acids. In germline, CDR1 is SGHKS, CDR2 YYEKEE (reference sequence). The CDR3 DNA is TGTGCCAGCAGCTTAGAGGGGAACTATGGCTACACCTTC. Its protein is CASSLEGNYGYTF.

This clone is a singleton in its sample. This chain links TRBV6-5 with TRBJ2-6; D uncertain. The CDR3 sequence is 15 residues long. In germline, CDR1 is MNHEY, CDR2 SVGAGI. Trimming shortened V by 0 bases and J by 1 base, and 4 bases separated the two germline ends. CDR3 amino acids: CASSYSASGANVLTF. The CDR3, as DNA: TGTGCCAGCAGTTACTCGGCGTCTGGGGCCAACGTCCTGACTTTC.

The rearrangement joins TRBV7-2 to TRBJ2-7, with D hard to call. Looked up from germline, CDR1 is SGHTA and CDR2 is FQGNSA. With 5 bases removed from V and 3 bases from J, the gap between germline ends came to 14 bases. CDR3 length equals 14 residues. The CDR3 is CASSKPAQGYEQYF. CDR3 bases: TGTGCCAGCAGCAAACCCGCACAAGGCTACGAGCAGTACTTC. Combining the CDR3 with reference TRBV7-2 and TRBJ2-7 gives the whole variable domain GAGVSQSPSNKVTEKGKDVELRCDPISGHTALYWYRQSLGQGLEFLIYFQGNSAPDKSGLPSDRFSAERTGGSVSTLTIQRTQQEDSAVYLCASSKPAQGYEQYFGPGTRLTVT.